One and the same sample provided the 15 T cell receptor beta chains below, sequenced in a study of shared clonotypes between healthy human individuals. As defined, naive CD8 cells were CD45RO-negative and positively selected for CCR7, with terminally differentiated effector memory CD45RA+ cells excluded. Profiled with immunoSEQ multiplex PCR; TCRdb holds only in-frame clones, not every one. The sample yields a few hundred thousand clones, over 95% seen once. The material sequenced was naive CD8+ T cells sorted from blood. The receptors come from a woman aged 30 to 39 in good health.

CDR3 protein: CASSKLERARPYEQYF. The DNA of the CDR3 is TGTGCCAGCAGCAAACTTGAAAGGGCCAGACCCTACGAGCAGTACTTC. The chain is built from TRBV21-1 and TRBJ2-7. TRBV21-1 is a recognized pseudogene. CDR3 length equals 16 residues.

This clone was counted a single time. The chain carries TRBV28 and TRBJ2-2, with 8 bases fitting TRBD2. The CDR3 has 14 residues. V lost 6 bases to trimming and J lost 6 bases; unmatched junction nucleotides: 6. Germline loops: CDR1 MDHEN, CDR2 SYDVKM. The DNA for the CDR3 is TGTGCCAGCAGGCCCTGGACTAGCCCCGGGGAGCTGTTTTTT. Protein sequence: CASRPWTSPGELFF.

The rearrangement links TRBV9 to TRBJ1-1; 7 nucleotides line up with TRBD1. Germline CDR1 reads SGDLS; CDR2 reads YYNGEE. This CDR3 comprises 14 residues. Trimming cost V 4 bases and J 4 bases; bases outside gene matches: 7. Here the CDR3 reads CASSTTTGVTEAFF. The CDR3 DNA sequence: TGTGCCAGCAGCACCACAACAGGGGTCACTGAAGCTTTCTTT.

The chain uses TRBV2 and TRBJ2-1; TRBD1 matches at 7 bases. This CDR3 is built from 16 residues. The ends lost 3 bases at V and 2 bases at J; junction bases unmatched: 7. CDR1 and CDR2 from the germline V gene are SNHLY and FYNNEI. The CDR3: CASSDVGTATYNEQFF. CDR3 nucleotide sequence: TGTGCCAGCAGTGACGTGGGGACAGCTACCTACAATGAGCAGTTCTTC.

The chain has TRBV13 and TRBJ2-1; D perhaps matches TRBD2 (6 bases). CDR3 size: 14 residues. V was cut by 0 bases and J by 5 bases, with 8 bases left in between. Germline values: CDR1 PRHDT, CDR2 FYEKMQ (reference sequence). CDR3 region: CASSLGGLDNEQFF. CDR3 nucleotide sequence: TGTGCCAGCAGCTTAGGGGGACTTGACAATGAGCAGTTCTTC.

This clone was seen a single time. In nucleotides, the CDR3 is TGTGCCAGTAACCTTGTGGCGACCCGACATCAGCCCCAGCATTTT. Protein sequence: CASNLVATRHQPQHF. The rearrangement uses TRBV19 and TRBJ1-5; D is undetermined. Trimming pared 7 bases from V and 5 bases from J, leaving 18 bases between. Germline-derived CDR1 and CDR2 are LNHDA and SQIVND (reference sequence). The CDR3 runs 15 residues. Looking up the rest from reference TRBV19 and TRBJ1-5 gives the full variable domain: DGGITQSPKYLFRKEGQNVTLSCEQNLNHDAMYWYRQDPGQGLRLIYYSQIVNDFQKGDIAEGYSVSREKKESFPLTVTSAQKNPTAFYLCASNLVATRHQPQHFGDGTRLSIL.

With regard to this clone: The same CDR3 can be traced to other DNA sequences in this sample. The chain couples TRBV28 to TRBJ1-2; 7 bases are shared with TRBD1. Trimming removed 4 bases from V and 4 bases from J; junction bases left unmatched: 6. CDR3 size: 14 residues. CDR1 and CDR2 (germline): MDHEN, SYDVKM. The CDR3 coding sequence is TGTGCCAGCAGTTCACGACAGGGAACCTATGGCTACACCTTC. It is translated as CASSSRQGTYGYTF.

The chain has TRBV2 and TRBJ2-1; 7 positions match TRBD2. V shed 6 bases and J 1 base; nucleotides not matched to a gene: 9. The CDR3 totals 16 residues. Germline assignment: CDR1 SNHLY and CDR2 FYNNEI. The CDR3 is CASSPSGGLSYNEQFF. In nucleotides, the CDR3 is TGTGCCAGCAGCCCGTCGGGGGGACTGTCCTACAATGAGCAGTTCTTC. Full variable domain (outside the CDR3, taken from reference TRBV2 and TRBJ2-1): EPEVTQTPSHQVTQMGQEVILRCVPISNHLYFYWYRQILGQKVEFLVSFYNNEISEKSEIFDDQFSVERPDGSNFTLKIRSTKLEDSAMYFCASSPSGGLSYNEQFFGPGTRLTVL.

The J gene is TRBJ1-1, the V gene TRBV5-1; 9 bases are a match to TRBD1. From germline, CDR1 is SGHRS and CDR2 YFSETQ. After removal of 4 bases from V and 6 bases from J, the junction contained 13 bases not matched to a gene. This CDR3 comprises 16 residues. CDR3 DNA sequence: TGCGCCAGCAGCGAACAGGGGGCACCTCTTGATGCTGAAGCTTTCTTT. The encoded protein is CASSEQGAPLDAEAFF. Full variable domain (rest looked up from reference TRBV5-1 and TRBJ1-1): KAGVTQTPRYLIKTRGQQVTLSCSPISGHRSVSWYQQTPGQGLQFLFEYFSETQRNKGNFPGRFSGRQFSNSRSEMNVSTLELGDSALYLCASSEQGAPLDAEAFFGQGTRLTVV.

V is TRBV13 and J is TRBJ2-5, with D possibly being TRBD1 or TRBD2 (5 bases each). CDR3 length: 15 residues. The V and J ends lost 2 bases and 5 bases respectively, with 15 bases between them. Germline V gene lookup returns CDR1 PRHDT and CDR2 FYEKMQ (reference sequence). Here the CDR3 reads CASSLRDDTRETQYF. The CDR3 DNA is TGTGCCAGCAGCTTAAGGGACGACACGCGGGAGACCCAGTACTTC.

The chain couples TRBV29-1 to TRBJ2-3; possible D gene TRBD1, 5 bases. The CDR3 runs to 13 residues. V was cut by 5 bases and J by 0 bases, with 9 bases left in between. Germline V gives CDR1 SQVTM, CDR2 ANQGSEA. The CDR3 loop is CSVQTASTDTQYF. CDR3 DNA: TGCAGCGTTCAGACAGCTAGCACAGATACGCAGTATTTT.

V gene TRBV7-9 combines with J gene TRBJ2-7, with D tentatively TRBD1 (6 bases). The V gene lost 1 base and the J gene lost 1 base, with 11 bases spanning the gap. Per the germline V gene, CDR1 is SEHNR and CDR2 is FQNEAQ (reference sequence). This CDR3 has 15 residues. The CDR3, as DNA: TGTGCCAGCAGCTTAGTACCCGGACAGTCCTACGAGCAGTACTTC. The encoded protein is CASSLVPGQSYEQYF.

This chain joins TRBV11-2 and TRBJ1-5, with D uncertain. The CDR3 has 15 residues. Germline V gene data show CDR1 as SGHAT and CDR2 as FQNNGV. Trimming stripped 3 bases from V and 6 bases from J, with 15 bases between. As DNA, the CDR3 is TGTGCCAGCAGCTTGAGAGGGCGTTCTCTTCAGCCCCAGCATTTT. It is translated as CASSLRGRSLQPQHF.

This sequence joins TRBV4-1 and TRBJ2-1; 13 bases agree with TRBD2. The CDR3 runs to 17 residues. Per the germline V gene, CDR1 is MGHRA and CDR2 is YSYEKL. With V trimmed by 0 bases and J by 7 bases, 6 bases remained unmatched. This CDR3 reads CASSQDRLAGGTNEQFF. The CDR3 nucleotides read TGCGCCAGCAGCCAAGATCGACTAGCGGGAGGAACAAATGAGCAGTTCTTC.

V and J are TRBV29-1 and TRBJ2-1; 14 bases match TRBD2. V trimming: 6 bases; J trimming: 9 bases; junction bases outside the gene matches: 7. Germline CDR1 SQVTM, CDR2 ANQGSEA. CDR3 length: 14 amino acids. Here the CDR3 reads CSVSGLAGVGEQFF. CDR3 coding DNA: TGCAGCGTATCGGGACTAGCGGGAGTAGGTGAGCAGTTCTTC.